This T cell receptor (beta chain) was recorded in a study of blood T cell repertoires in COVID-19. Background on the study: Samples representing acute and convalescent COVID-19 were sourced from the United States, Italy and Spain.

V lost 3 bases to trimming and J lost 9 bases, with 18 bases between them. Germline loops: CDR1 GTSNPN, CDR2 SVGIG (reference sequence). The CDR3 spans 15 residues. Data came from immunoSEQ multiplex PCR; TCRdb stores just in-frame clones and leaves some out. The sample consists of about 320,000 clones, over 85% of them appearing once. Donors in Cohort 3 counted as recovered after two negative PCRs, clearance, or symptom resolution. The sample consisted of PBMCs or T cells enriched from blood (not recorded which). The rearrangement links TRBV30 to TRBJ1-6; possible D gene TRBD1, 5 bases. The TCR originated in a man aged 60 to 69 who had recovered from COVID-19. The CDR3 sequence is CAWRQSPGWGSPLHF. In DNA, the CDR3 is TGTGCCTGGAGACAATCTCCAGGGTGGGGTTCACCCCTCCACTTT.